These 11 T cell receptor beta chains were sequenced from one sample in a study of blood T cell repertoires in COVID-19. Repertoires were generated with immunoSEQ multiplex PCR, while TCRdb's copy carries only in-frame clones and drops some. The data hold about 310,000 clones, with roughly 84% observed a single time. The sequencing sample was made of peripheral blood. These receptors were taken from a man between 50 and 59 years old with active or convalescent COVID-19.

The CDR3: CASKLAPSGANVLTF. CDR3 nucleotides: TGTGCCAGCAAGCTAGCCCCCTCTGGGGCCAACGTCCTGACTTTC. V and J are TRBV27 and TRBJ2-6; D may be TRBD2 (5 bases). In germline, CDR1 is MNHEY, CDR2 SMNVEV (reference sequence). The CDR3 loop spans 15 amino acids. Trimming took 7 bases from V and 0 from J, leaving 10 bases between them.

As DNA, the CDR3 is TGTGCCAGCTCACCACGGCAGGGGTTGGCAGACGAGCAGTACTTC. It is translated as CASSPRQGLADEQYF. V usage is TRBV18 and J usage is TRBJ2-7; maybe TRBD1 (6 bases). CDR1 and CDR2 from the germline V gene are KGHSH and LQKENI. V shed 1 base and J shed 5 bases, with 15 bases lying between them. The CDR3 totals 15 residues.

The chain joins TRBV28 to TRBJ1-2, with D possibly being TRBD1 (6 bases). Germline CDR1 and CDR2: MDHEN and SYDVKM. The CDR3 covers 13 residues. Trimming took off 1 base at V and 8 bases at J, with 11 bases between the two ends. CDR3 bases: TGTGCCAGCAGTTTATCGGCAGGGGCGGGCTACACCTTC. Translating gives CASSLSAGAGYTF.

The chain is built from TRBV6-5 and TRBJ2-1; 8 nucleotides agree with TRBD1. The CDR3 runs to 15 residues. V gave up 5 bases and J gave up 0 bases; unmatched junction bases: 3. The germline V gene has CDR1 MNHEY and CDR2 SVGAGI. The CDR3: CASSRDRSSYNEQFF. In nucleotides, the CDR3 is TGTGCCAGCAGTCGGGACAGGAGCTCCTACAATGAGCAGTTCTTC.

This chain's CDR3 is CASSLLWADTSTDTQYF. Written as DNA, the CDR3 is TGTGCCAGCAGCTTATTATGGGCAGACACATCCACAGATACGCAGTATTTT. The gene calls are TRBV7-9 and TRBJ2-3; D remains unclear. This CDR3 contains 17 residues. Germline CDR1 and CDR2: SEHNR and FQNEAQ (reference sequence). The V end was cut by 2 bases, the J end by 2 bases, with 17 bases between.

The chain is built from TRBV2 and TRBJ1-1, with no clear D. From germline, CDR1 is SNHLY and CDR2 FYNNEI. V lost 2 bases and J lost 10, with 11 bases in between. The CDR3 has 12 amino acids. For the CDR3, the DNA is TGTGCCAGCAGTGAACGATGGGCTTCAGCTTTCTTT. Protein product: CASSERWASAFF.

V and J are TRBV6-6 and TRBJ1-2, with TRBD1 matching over 7 bases. Germline V CDR1 and CDR2: MNHNY, SVGAGI (reference sequence). The CDR3 runs to 15 residues. The junction had 8 bases not matched to a gene; V was cut back by 1 base and J by 6 bases. CDR3 residues: CASSYFRGGGDGYTF. The CDR3 nucleotides read TGTGCCAGCAGTTACTTCCGAGGGGGCGGGGATGGCTACACCTTC.

The genes are TRBV28 and TRBJ2-1; 9 bases agree with TRBD1. The junction had 11 bases not matched to a gene; V was cut back by 7 bases and J by 7 bases. The CDR3 is 15 amino acids. Germline assignment: CDR1 MDHEN and CDR2 SYDVKM. CDR3 nucleotide sequence: TGTGCCAGCACCCCCCCCGGACAGGGGAGGAATGAGCAGTTCTTC. It specifies CASTPPGQGRNEQFF.

This chain connects TRBV3-1 (or the pseudogene TRBV3-2) to TRBJ1-3; the D gene is possibly TRBD1 (5 bases). The CDR3 has 13 amino acids. Per the germline V gene, CDR1 is LGHDT and CDR2 is YNNKEL (reference sequence). V lost 8 bases, J lost 0 bases, and 8 bases lay in between. CDR3 DNA: TGTGCCAGCGGGGCCTTCTCTGGAAACACCATATATTTT. This sequence encodes CASGAFSGNTIYF.

Only one count was recorded for this clone. This chain uses TRBV27 with TRBJ1-1; maybe TRBD1 (6 bases). Trimming left V 2 bases short and J 1 base short, with 8 bases between. Per the germline V gene, CDR1 is MNHEY and CDR2 is SMNVEV (reference sequence). This CDR3 contains 14 residues. In DNA form, the CDR3 reads TGTGCCAGCAGTTTAAGGGGGGGGAACACTGAAGCTTTCTTT. Protein: CASSLRGGNTEAFF.

For this clone: In the same sample, other DNA sequences code for this CDR3. The V call is TRBV12-3 or TRBV12-4, the J call TRBJ1-5; D is ambiguous. V lost 5 bases to trimming and J lost 3 bases, with 2 bases between them. The CDR3 runs 11 residues. In DNA form, the CDR3 reads TGTGCCAGCAGTCTCAATCAGCCCCAGCATTTT. The encoded protein is CASSLNQPQHF.